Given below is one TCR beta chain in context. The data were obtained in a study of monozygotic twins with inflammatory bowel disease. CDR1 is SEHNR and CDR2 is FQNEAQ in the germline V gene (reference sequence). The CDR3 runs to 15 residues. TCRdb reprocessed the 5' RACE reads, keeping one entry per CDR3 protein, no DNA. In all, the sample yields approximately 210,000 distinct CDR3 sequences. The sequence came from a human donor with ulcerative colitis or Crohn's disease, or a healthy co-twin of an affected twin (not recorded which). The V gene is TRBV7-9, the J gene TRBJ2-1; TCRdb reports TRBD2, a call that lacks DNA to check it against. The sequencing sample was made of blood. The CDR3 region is CASSFLLAGSNEQFF.